Below, 6 T cell receptor beta chains from the same sample are listed, as sequenced in a study of siplizumab effects on memory and regulatory T cells. Coculture of the mixed lymphocyte reaction cells took place at 37 degrees C and lasted over five days. No antigens are known for them. Measured with immunoSEQ multiplex PCR; TCRdb has only the in-frame clones, and not every one. Of roughly 18,000 clones listed, under 50% were seen once; the top ten hold nearly 5%. What was sequenced was CFSE-low (dividing) CD4+ T cells sorted from an allogeneic mixed lymphocyte reaction. The receptors shown here come from a human donor in good health; the cells came from an allogeneic mixed lymphocyte reaction.

This chain links TRBV6-5 with TRBJ1-2; 7 bases fit TRBD1. Looked up from germline, CDR1 is MNHEY and CDR2 is SVGAGI. This CDR3 spans 15 amino acids. The V gene end was trimmed by 5 bases and the J gene end by 2 bases; junction bases not matched to a gene: 8. The CDR3 sequence: CASSRQGQWNYGYTF. The DNA of the CDR3 is TGTGCCAGCAGTAGACAGGGCCAGTGGAACTATGGCTACACCTTC.

The chain combines TRBV7-2 with TRBJ1-2; tentatively, D is TRBD1 (6 bases). The CDR3 covers 13 residues. Trimming left V 3 bases short and J 8 bases short, with 13 bases between. CDR1 is SGHTA, CDR2 FQGNSA, per germline. The CDR3 coding sequence is TGTGCCAGCAGCTTCCGGGACATTCGGGGCTACACCTTC. Protein: CASSFRDIRGYTF.

This sequence joins TRBV28 and TRBJ1-1; no firm D call. This CDR3 comprises 11 residues. Trimming removed 3 bases at V and 6 bases at J, with 5 bases between. Germline CDR1 is MDHEN and CDR2 is SYDVKM. CDR3 nucleotides: TGTGCCAGCAGTTTTAGCTCTGAAGCTTTCTTT. This gives the protein CASSFSSEAFF.

This clone showed up just a few times. This chain connects TRBV7-2 to TRBJ2-7; D not resolved. This CDR3 spans 16 amino acids. The germline V and J ends were trimmed by 6 bases and 0 bases, with 18 bases remaining between them. In germline, CDR1 is SGHTA, CDR2 FQGNSA. The CDR3 DNA reads as TGTGCCAGCAGTTTCGACCGGGTCTCCAGCTCCTACGAGCAGTACTTC. It codes for CASSFDRVSSSYEQYF.

This clone is termed medium-sized. V usage is TRBV19 and J usage is TRBJ2-7; tentative D call: TRBD2 (6 bases). The CDR3 totals 14 residues. CDR1 is LNHDA, CDR2 SQIVND, per germline (reference sequence). The V end lost 9 bases, the J end lost 8 bases, and 23 bases lay between the germline ends. The DNA for the CDR3 is TGTGCCAGCACACGGGGAGGAGAACCCGGGCAGCAGTACTTC. It is translated as CASTRGGEPGQQYF.

The CDR3 spells CASSEQGPKNIQYF. CDR3 bases: TGTGCCAGCAGTGAACAGGGACCCAAAAACATTCAGTACTTC. The rearrangement uses TRBV2 and TRBJ2-4, with D perhaps assigned TRBD1 or TRBD2 (5 bases each). Germline V gene sequence: CDR1 SNHLY, CDR2 FYNNEI. The CDR3 extends over 14 amino acids. Between the trimmed V and J ends, which lost 2 bases and 2 bases, there was a span of 7 bases. Variable domain in full (rest from reference TRBV2 and TRBJ2-4): EPEVTQTPSHQVTQMGQEVILRCVPISNHLYFYWYRQILGQKVEFLVSFYNNEISEKSEIFDDQFSVERPDGSNFTLKIRSTKLEDSAMYFCASSEQGPKNIQYFGAGTRLSVL.